Each of the 12 T cell receptor beta chains below was sequenced from the same sample in a study of cytomegalovirus exposure and HLA in healthy donors. Both 60 Vbeta primers and 13 Jbeta primers went into the PCR. Produced via immunoSEQ multiplex PCR; TCRdb's table is partial and in-frame only. The sample lists about 190,000 clones, 75% to 80% occurring once. The sample comprised PBMCs. The receptors were sampled from a woman in her 30s in good health and CMV-seropositive.

The chain uses TRBV5-3 and TRBJ2-5, with 12 bases aligning to TRBD1. TRBV5-3 is placed among ORFs of uncertain function. The J segment lost 5 bases and the V segment lost 4 bases, leaving 9 bases of the junction unmatched. The CDR3 covers 16 residues. The CDR3 sequence: CARSRSGQGALETQYF. DNA for the CDR3: TGTGCCAGAAGCCGTTCGGGACAGGGGGCGCTTGAGACCCAGTACTTC.

This clone appeared a single time. The chain carries TRBV5-1 and TRBJ2-2; D remains unclear. Deletions cut 0 bases from V and 4 bases from J, with 7 bases between. Germline CDR1 is SGHRS and CDR2 is YFSETQ. The CDR3 is 14 residues long. The CDR3 nucleotides read TGCGCCAGCAGCTTGGATCCCGGCACCGGGGAGCTGTTTTTT. Its protein is CASSLDPGTGELFF.

This clone was counted once. The chain links TRBV6-5 to TRBJ2-1; 7 nucleotides agree with TRBD2. Germline CDR1 is MNHEY and CDR2 is SVGAGI. Germline trimming cut 5 bases from V and 12 bases from J; bases unmatched to any gene: 16. The CDR3 length is 15 residues. The chain's CDR3 is CASSPWTFRGDGQFF. The DNA of the CDR3 is TGTGCCAGCAGTCCCTGGACATTCCGGGGGGATGGGCAGTTCTTC.

The V and J genes are TRBV1 and TRBJ1-4; TRBD1 reflects the table's D call only, with no check against the DNA. TRBV1 is recorded as a pseudogene. The CDR3 totals 17 residues. CDR3 in amino acids: CTSSQVQADRRNEKLFF. The CDR3 region has the DNA TGCACCAGCAGCCAAGTCCAGGCCGACCGGCGTAATGAAAAACTGTTTTTT.

This clone has only one observation. CDR3 amino acids: CSVGRVHQETQYF. Here the CDR3 DNA reads TGCAGCGTTGGCAGGGTCCACCAAGAGACCCAGTACTTC. J is TRBJ2-5 and V is TRBV29-1, with D possibly being TRBD1 (5 bases). This CDR3 comprises 13 residues. The germline V and J ends were trimmed by 4 bases and 0 bases, with 9 bases remaining between them. Germline V gives CDR1 SQVTM, CDR2 ANQGSEA.

This clone was seen just once. The chain uses TRBV5-4 and TRBJ1-4, with D possibly being TRBD1 (6 bases). The CDR3 runs to 16 residues. V gave up 4 bases and J gave up 2 bases, with 15 bases separating them. Germline V lookup: CDR1 SGHNT, CDR2 YYREEE (reference sequence). The CDR3 DNA sequence: TGTGCCAGCAGCGAGCCACGGGGGGGCACTAATGAAAAACTGTTTTTT. Its translation is CASSEPRGGTNEKLFF.

The CDR3 is CASSQVQVETQYF. The CDR3 DNA follows: TGCGCCAGCAGCCAAGTTCAGGTGGAGACCCAGTACTTC. The chain couples TRBV4-1 to TRBJ2-5; D not certain. The CDR3 spans 13 residues. CDR1 is MGHRA, CDR2 YSYEKL, per germline. The germline V and J ends were trimmed by 1 base and 5 bases, with 8 bases remaining between them.

The chain recombines TRBV6-5 with TRBJ2-7; D remains unclear. The V end was cut by 6 bases, the J end by 0 bases, with 12 bases between. This CDR3 region has 14 residues. Germline V lookup: CDR1 MNHEY, CDR2 SVGAGI. CDR3 nucleotide sequence: TGTGCCAGCAGGTACGTGGGCAGCTCCTACGAGCAGTACTTC. Protein product: CASRYVGSSYEQYF.

The J gene is TRBJ2-1, the V gene TRBV5-1; 8 nucleotides align to TRBD1. Germline V gene data show CDR1 as SGHRS and CDR2 as YFSETQ. This CDR3 comprises 14 residues. The junction had 4 bases not matched to a gene; V was cut back by 2 bases and J by 6 bases. CDR3 sequence: CASSLQGVGNEQFF. CDR3 sequence (DNA): TGCGCCAGCAGCTTACAGGGGGTTGGCAATGAGCAGTTCTTC.

This clone was detected once. Other DNA sequences in the sample encode the same CDR3. The chain uses TRBV2 and TRBJ1-1, with a tentative D call TRBD1 (6 bases). V dropped 3 bases and J dropped 4 bases, with 6 bases sitting between them. CDR1 and CDR2 from the germline V gene are SNHLY and FYNNEI. The length of the CDR3 is 12 residues. The CDR3 nucleotides are TGTGCCAGCAGTGACAGGGGCACTGAAGCTTTCTTT. Amino acid sequence: CASSDRGTEAFF.

The V gene is TRBV18, the J gene TRBJ2-7, with 7 bases lining up with TRBD1. V shed 6 bases and J 0 bases; nucleotides not matched to a gene: 8. Germline loops: CDR1 KGHSH, CDR2 LQKENI. The CDR3 covers 15 residues. CDR3 nucleotides: TGTGCCAGCTCTCCCAACAGGGGAAGCTCCTACGAGCAGTACTTC. Protein product: CASSPNRGSSYEQYF.

In nucleotides, the CDR3 is TGCGCCAGCAGCTTGCGGACAGGGGGCTACGGCGAGCAGTACTTC. It yields the protein CASSLRTGGYGEQYF. This chain connects TRBV5-1 to TRBJ2-7, with TRBD1 matching 11 bases. The CDR3 is 15 amino acids. Germline lookup yields CDR1 SGHRS and CDR2 YFSETQ. V gave up 1 base and J gave up 6 bases; unmatched junction bases: 6. The full variable domain, rest sourced from reference TRBV5-1 and TRBJ2-7, is KAGVTQTPRYLIKTRGQQVTLSCSPISGHRSVSWYQQTPGQGLQFLFEYFSETQRNKGNFPGRFSGRQFSNSRSEMNVSTLELGDSALYLCASSLRTGGYGEQYFGPGTRLTVT.